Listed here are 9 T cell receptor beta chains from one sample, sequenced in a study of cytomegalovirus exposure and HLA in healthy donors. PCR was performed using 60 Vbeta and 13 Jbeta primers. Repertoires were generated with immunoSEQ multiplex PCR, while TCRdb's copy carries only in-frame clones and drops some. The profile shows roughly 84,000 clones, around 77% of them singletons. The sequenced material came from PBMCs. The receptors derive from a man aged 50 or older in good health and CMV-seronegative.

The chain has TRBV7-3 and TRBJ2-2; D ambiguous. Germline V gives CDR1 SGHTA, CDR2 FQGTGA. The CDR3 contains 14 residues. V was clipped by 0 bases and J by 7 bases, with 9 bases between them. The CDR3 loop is CASSLTLEVGELFF. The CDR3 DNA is TGTGCCAGCAGCTTAACATTAGAGGTCGGGGAGCTGTTTTTT.

The CDR3 region has the DNA TGTGCCAGCAGCTACCTGACAGGGTTGAACACTGAAGCTTTCTTT. Protein sequence: CASSYLTGLNTEAFF. The chain joins TRBV7-3 to TRBJ1-1; TRBD1 matches 7 bases. The V gene end was trimmed by 4 bases and the J gene end by 0 bases; junction bases not matched to a gene: 5. The CDR3 sequence is 15 residues long. Germline CDR1 SGHTA, CDR2 FQGTGA.

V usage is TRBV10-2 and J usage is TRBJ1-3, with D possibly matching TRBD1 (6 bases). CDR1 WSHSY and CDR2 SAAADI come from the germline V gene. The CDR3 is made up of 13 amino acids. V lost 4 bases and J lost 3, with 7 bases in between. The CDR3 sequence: CASSAGVGNTIYF. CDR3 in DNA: TGCGCCAGCAGTGCAGGGGTTGGAAACACCATATATTTT.

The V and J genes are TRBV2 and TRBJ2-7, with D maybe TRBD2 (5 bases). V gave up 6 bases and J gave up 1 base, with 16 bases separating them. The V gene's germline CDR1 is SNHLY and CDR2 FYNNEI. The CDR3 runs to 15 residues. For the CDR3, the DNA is TGTGCCAGCAGCAACTTAGGACTCAGTTCCTACGAGCAGTACTTC. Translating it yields CASSNLGLSSYEQYF.

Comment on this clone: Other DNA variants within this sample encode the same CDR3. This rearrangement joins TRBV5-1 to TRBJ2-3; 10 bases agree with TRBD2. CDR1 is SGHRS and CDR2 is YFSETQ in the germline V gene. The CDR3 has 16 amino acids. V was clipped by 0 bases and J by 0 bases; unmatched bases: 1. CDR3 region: CASSLGTSGSTDTQYF. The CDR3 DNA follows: TGCGCCAGCAGCTTGGGGACTAGCGGTAGCACAGATACGCAGTATTTT.

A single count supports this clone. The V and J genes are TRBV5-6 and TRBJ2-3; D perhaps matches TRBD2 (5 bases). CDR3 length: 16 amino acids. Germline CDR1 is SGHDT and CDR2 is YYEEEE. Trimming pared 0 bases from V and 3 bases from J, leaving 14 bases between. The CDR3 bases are TGTGCCAGCAGCTTGGCCGCTTTGGGAGAGACAGATACGCAGTATTTT. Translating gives CASSLAALGETDTQYF.

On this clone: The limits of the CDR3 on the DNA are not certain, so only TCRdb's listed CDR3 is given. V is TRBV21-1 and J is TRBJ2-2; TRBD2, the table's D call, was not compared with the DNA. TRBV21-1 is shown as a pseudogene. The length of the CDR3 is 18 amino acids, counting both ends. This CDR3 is CASSTRYDCNPNTGELFF.

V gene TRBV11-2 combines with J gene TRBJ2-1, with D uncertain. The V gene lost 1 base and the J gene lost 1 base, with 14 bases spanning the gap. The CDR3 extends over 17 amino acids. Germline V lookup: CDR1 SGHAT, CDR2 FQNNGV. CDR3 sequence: CASSLAARPSSYNEQFF. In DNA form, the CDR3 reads TGTGCCAGCAGCTTAGCAGCGAGACCCTCTTCCTACAATGAGCAGTTCTTC.

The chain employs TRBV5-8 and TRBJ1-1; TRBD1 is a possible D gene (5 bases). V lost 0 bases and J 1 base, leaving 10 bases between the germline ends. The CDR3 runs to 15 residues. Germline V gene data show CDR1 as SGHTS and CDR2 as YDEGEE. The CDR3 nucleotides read TGTGCCAGCAGCTTGGTCCCGACAGCGAACACTGAAGCTTTCTTT. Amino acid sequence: CASSLVPTANTEAFF.